A selection of T cell receptor beta chains follows, all from one sample in a study of blood T cell repertoires in COVID-19. Assay: immunoSEQ multiplex PCR; the TCRdb copy retains only in-frame clones and omits some. The data contain some 140,000 clones, roughly 80% of them singletons. Sample: PBMCs or T cells enriched from blood (not recorded which). The receptors shown here come from a man aged 35-49 years with acute COVID-19. The CDR3 runs from the conserved cysteine through the conserved F or W. D genes are given only for firm matches. The size entry is marked missing in some rows and otherwise reads once, few, many or a size class.

v_gene	len	d_gene	abundance	j_gene	CDR3nt	CDR3aa
TRBV28	17	TRBD2	.	TRBJ2-3	TGTGCCAGCAGTACCCCAAGTCTGGGGCGGGGGGAAGATACGCAGTATTTT	CASSTPSLGRGEDTQYF
TRBV5-1	14	.	.	TRBJ1-2	TGCGCCAGCAACCCCGGATGGCAGCGGATTGGCTACACCTTC	CASNPGWQRIGYTF
TRBV19	13	.	.	TRBJ2-1	TGTGCCAGTACCCCGGGAACCTACAATGAGCAGTTCTTC	CASTPGTYNEQFF
TRBV5-1	16	TRBD1	few	TRBJ1-1	TGCGCCAGCAGCGCCTCGACAGGGGGCTATGGGGCTGAAGCTTTCTTT	CASSASTGGYGAEAFF
TRBV19	14	.	.	TRBJ1-1	TGTGCCAGTAGTATAGATCTATCCAGGACTGAAGCTTTCTTT	CASSIDLSRTEAFF
TRBV30	16	TRBD1	.	TRBJ1-2	TGTGCCTGGAGTTATACCGGGACAGGGGAAGTTTATGGCTACACCTTC	CAWSYTGTGEVYGYTF
TRBV19	15	.	few	TRBJ2-2	TGTGCCAGTAGTGTAGTCAGGGCAAACACCGGGGAGCTGTTTTTT	CASSVVRANTGELFF
TRBV27	14	.	.	TRBJ2-1	TGTGCCAGCAGTTTGGGGCTCCCGGCCAATGAGCAGTTCTTC	CASSLGLPANEQFF
TRBV10-3	19	TRBD2	once	TRBJ2-2	TGTGCCATCAGTGAGTCTGCTAGCGGGGGGGCTGCGAACACCGGGGAGCTGTTTTTT	CAISESASGGAANTGELFF
TRBV3-1/TRBV3-2	17	TRBD1	.	TRBJ1-2	TGTGCCAGCAGCCAAGAGCGGACAGGTCAGACCTATGCCGGCTACACCTTC	CASSQERTGQTYAGYTF
TRBV9	13	.	.	TRBJ2-3	TGTGCCAGCAGCTCTAGATTGGCAGATACGCAGTATTTT	CASSSRLADTQYF
TRBV6-5	12	.	.	TRBJ2-1	TGTGCCAGCGCACTGGAGAACAATGAGCAGTTCTTC	CASALENNEQFF
TRBV2	15	TRBD2	.	TRBJ2-3	TGTGCCAGCAGTGAAGCTAGCGGGAGTTCAGATACGCAGTATTTT	CASSEASGSSDTQYF
TRBV19	15	.	.	TRBJ2-5	TGTGCCAGTAGTATCGACAGAGGGGGCCAAGAGACCCAGTACTTC	CASSIDRGGQETQYF
TRBV6-2/TRBV6-3	16	.	.	TRBJ2-2	TGTGCCAGCAGTTACTTCCCGGGGATGGGCACCGGGGAGCTGTTTTTT	CASSYFPGMGTGELFF
TRBV19	14	.	.	TRBJ2-1	TGTGCCAGTAGTACCAGGGAAATCTACAATGAGCAGTTCTTC	CASSTREIYNEQFF
TRBV18	17	TRBD1	.	TRBJ1-3	TGTGCCAGCCGACACCCCGGGACAGGGGGCTTAATCCACACCATATATTTT	CASRHPGTGGLIHTIYF
TRBV7-9	16	TRBD2	.	TRBJ2-1	TGTGCCAGCAGCTTAATGACGGGAGGGCCCGCCAATGAGCAGTTCTTC	CASSLMTGGPANEQFF
TRBV27	15	TRBD1	few	TRBJ1-5	TGTGCCAGCAGAAGTGGACAGGGGTTCAATCAGCCCCAGCATTTT	CASRSGQGFNQPQHF
TRBV28	16	TRBD2	few	TRBJ2-7	TGTGCCAGCAGCTTAATTCCTAGCGGAAACACCTACGAGCAGTACTTC	CASSLIPSGNTYEQYF
TRBV7-8	15	.	.	TRBJ2-7	TGTGCCAGCAGCTTAGGTCAGGGTCCTGCCTACGAGCAGTACTTC	CASSLGQGPAYEQYF
TRBV19	18	TRBD1	.	TRBJ1-5	TGTGCCAGTAGTACGACTCTCTTAACAGGGGGCAGCAATCAGCCCCAGCATTTT	CASSTTLLTGGSNQPQHF
TRBV5-5	17	TRBD2	.	TRBJ2-7	TGTGCCAGCAGCTTGCGCGAGACTAGCGGGGACTCCTACGAGCAGTACTTC	CASSLRETSGDSYEQYF
TRBV7-2	15	.	.	TRBJ2-3	TGTGCCAGCAGCCGCGCGCCCCGGGAGTGGGATACGCAGTATTTT	CASSRAPREWDTQYF
TRBV27	16	.	.	TRBJ2-2	TGTGCCAGCAGTCTATTTAGCGGAGGTAACACCGGGGAGCTGTTTTTT	CASSLFSGGNTGELFF
TRBV29-1	14	.	.	TRBJ2-3	TGCAGCGTTGATAGGGGGACTACCACAGATACGCAGTATTTT	CSVDRGTTTDTQYF
TRBV11-3	13	.	.	TRBJ2-7	TGTGCCAGCAGCCCAGGGGGGAACTACGAGCAGTACTTC	CASSPGGNYEQYF
TRBV11-2	13	TRBD1	.	TRBJ2-7	TGTGCCAGCAGCCCCGACAGGGCTGGGGAGCAGTACTTC	CASSPDRAGEQYF